Below, 9 T cell receptor beta chains from the same sample are listed, as sequenced in a study of glioma-infiltrating T cells after dendritic cell vaccination. Some clones are missing from TCRdb's copy, which holds only in-frame ones; the method was immunoSEQ multiplex PCR. Of some 87,000 clones in the sample, over 65% were seen once. This material consisted of blood, taken before dendritic cell vaccination. The receptors derive from a human donor with glioblastoma.

The chain uses TRBV11-2 and TRBJ1-2; 7 bases are a match to TRBD1. Germline CDR1 SGHAT, CDR2 FQNNGV. This CDR3 is 14 amino acids long. V trimming: 3 bases; J trimming: 3 bases; junction bases outside the gene matches: 4. This CDR3 is CASSLGQTYYGYTF. In DNA form, the CDR3 reads TGTGCCAGCAGCTTGGGACAGACCTACTATGGCTACACCTTC.

This rearrangement joins TRBV18 to TRBJ1-1; D uncertain. The CDR3 extends over 13 amino acids. Germline CDR1 reads KGHSH; CDR2 reads LQKENI. The V end was cut by 3 bases, the J end by 0 bases, with 5 bases between. Here the CDR3 DNA reads TGTGCCAGCTCACCGGAGATGAACACTGAAGCTTTCTTT. Translating gives CASSPEMNTEAFF.

The chain is built from TRBV2 and TRBJ2-2, with D perhaps matching TRBD2 (7 bases). Trimming took off 8 bases at V and 4 bases at J, with 14 bases between the two ends. The CDR3 contains 14 residues. Germline V CDR1 and CDR2: SNHLY, FYNNEI. The CDR3 loop reads CASGGGKGTGELFF. CDR3 DNA sequence: TGTGCCAGCGGGGGGGGCAAAGGCACCGGGGAGCTGTTTTTT.

This sequence joins TRBV5-6 and TRBJ2-1; 11 bases map to TRBD2. Germline values: CDR1 SGHDT, CDR2 YYEEEE. J lost 4 bases, V lost 4 bases, and 10 bases had no gene match. The CDR3 spans 17 residues. This CDR3 is CASSPTKTSGGYNEQFF. DNA for the CDR3: TGTGCCAGCAGCCCTACTAAAACTAGCGGGGGTTACAATGAGCAGTTCTTC. Full variable domain (remainder filled in from reference TRBV5-6 and TRBJ2-1): DAGVTQSPTHLIKTRGQQVTLRCSPKSGHDTVSWYQQALGQGPQFIFQYYEEEERQRGNFPDRFSGHQFPNYSSELNVNALLLGDSALYLCASSPTKTSGGYNEQFFGPGTRLTVL.

V gene TRBV21-1 combines with J gene TRBJ1-1. TRBV21-1 is an annotated pseudogene. This CDR3 contains 15 residues. This chain's CDR3 is CASTPGGGRDTEAFF. DNA of the CDR3: TGTGCCAGCACTCCGGGAGGGGGGAGGGACACTGAAGCTTTCTTT.

This clone was seen a handful of times. The J gene is TRBJ2-7, the V gene TRBV10-3; TRBD2 might be the D (6 bases). Trimming cost V 3 bases and J 3 bases, with 15 bases left between them. Per germline, CDR1 ENHRY and CDR2 SYGVKD. The CDR3 is 15 amino acids. CDR3 sequence (DNA): TGTGCCATCAGTGATGGGTCTATGGGGGGCTACGAGCAGTACTTC. It yields the protein CAISDGSMGGYEQYF.

This rearrangement joins TRBV10-1 to TRBJ2-1; 10 bases are shared with TRBD2. The V gene's germline CDR1 is WNHNN and CDR2 SYGVQD (reference sequence). The CDR3 is made up of 13 amino acids. Germline trimming cut 5 bases from V and 7 bases from J; bases unmatched to any gene: 2. Here the CDR3 reads CASSSSGGNEQFF. The CDR3 coding sequence is TGCGCCAGCAGTTCTAGCGGGGGTAATGAGCAGTTCTTC.

The CDR3 loop reads CASRVQGYQETQYF. The CDR3 coding sequence is TGTGCCAGCAGAGTACAGGGGTACCAAGAGACCCAGTACTTC. The V call is TRBV2, the J call TRBJ2-5, with 7 bases aligning to TRBD1. From germline, CDR1 is SNHLY and CDR2 FYNNEI. The CDR3 contains 14 residues. Unmatched junction bases numbered 4, after V lost 6 bases and J lost 0 bases.

The J gene is TRBJ1-1, the V gene TRBV10-1; D may be TRBD1 (5 bases). The CDR3 length is 13 residues. Trimming shortened V by 7 bases and J by 4 bases, and 13 bases separated the two germline ends. Germline-derived CDR1 and CDR2 are WNHNN and SYGVQD (reference sequence). The CDR3 sequence is CASTQGPGTEAFF. Written as DNA, the CDR3 is TGCGCCAGCACCCAGGGCCCTGGCACTGAAGCTTTCTTT.